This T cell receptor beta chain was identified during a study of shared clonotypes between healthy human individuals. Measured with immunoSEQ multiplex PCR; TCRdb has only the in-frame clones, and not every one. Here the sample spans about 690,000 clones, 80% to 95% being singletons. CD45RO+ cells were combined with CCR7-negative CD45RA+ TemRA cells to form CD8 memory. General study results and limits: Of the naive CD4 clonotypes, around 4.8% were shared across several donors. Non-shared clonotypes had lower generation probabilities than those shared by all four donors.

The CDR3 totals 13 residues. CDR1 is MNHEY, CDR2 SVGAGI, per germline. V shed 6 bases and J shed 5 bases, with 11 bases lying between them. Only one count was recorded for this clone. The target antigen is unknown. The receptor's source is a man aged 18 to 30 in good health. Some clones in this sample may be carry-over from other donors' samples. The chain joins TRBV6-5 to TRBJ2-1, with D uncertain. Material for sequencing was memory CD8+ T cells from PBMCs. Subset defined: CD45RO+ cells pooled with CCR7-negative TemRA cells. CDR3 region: CASSPNRDNEQFF. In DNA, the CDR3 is TGTGCCAGCAGCCCGAACAGAGACAATGAGCAGTTCTTC.